This entry lists 20 T cell receptor beta chains sequenced from one sample in a study of T cells after yellow fever vaccination. TCRdb used MiXCR to reprocess the 5' RACE reads, holding one entry per CDR3 protein. The data hold more than 200,000 distinct CDR3 sequences, with more than 3.5% observed a single time. The source material was PBMCs, sampled 15 days after the yellow fever booster vaccination. Every receptor here comes from a man between 18 and 29 years old who received the YFV17D yellow fever vaccine.

The sample holds many counts of this clonotype. The genes are TRBV20-1 and TRBJ2-7; the D gene is possibly TRBD1 (5 bases). In germline, CDR1 is DFQATT, CDR2 SNEGSKA (reference sequence). V lost 6 bases, J lost 2 bases, and 11 bases lay in between. The CDR3 totals 12 residues. CDR3 region: CSARVGTYEQYF. The CDR3 nucleotides read TGCAGTGCCAGGGTGGGAACCTACGAGCAGTACTTC.

In its sample, this clonotype was seen many times. The genes are TRBV5-1 and TRBJ1-6; no clear D. Germline CDR1 and CDR2: SGHRS and YFSETQ. The CDR3 runs to 15 residues. V was trimmed by 10 bases and J by 0 bases, leaving 14 bases between them. The CDR3 sequence: CASRQEYSYNSPLHF. CDR3 nucleotide sequence: TGCGCCTCCCGCCAGGAGTACTCCTATAATTCACCCCTCCACTTT.

This clonotype appeared many times. The chain couples TRBV29-1 to TRBJ2-3; TRBD1 might be the D (6 bases). Germline CDR1 SQVTM, CDR2 ANQGSEA. The CDR3 contains 15 residues. V was pared by 3 bases and J by 7 bases, with 20 bases between. CDR3 nucleotide sequence: TGCAGCGTTGAGAGGAATACAGGGTTTCTGAATACGCAGTATTTT. Translation: CSVERNTGFLNTQYF.

The chain couples TRBV20-1 to TRBJ1-6; D unresolved. CDR3 length: 14 residues. Germline V gives CDR1 DFQATT, CDR2 SNEGSKA (reference sequence). Trimming took off 1 base at V and 10 bases at J, with 14 bases between the two ends. CDR3 bases: TGCAGTGCTAGAGGGTCCGGAGGGTGGTCACCCCTCCACTTT. Translation: CSARGSGGWSPLHF.

The rearrangement joins TRBV20-1 to TRBJ2-3; no firm D call. This CDR3 region has 13 residues. V was trimmed by 0 bases and J by 2 bases, leaving 6 bases between them. Germline CDR1 and CDR2: DFQATT and SNEGSKA (reference sequence). DNA for the CDR3: TGCAGTGCTAGAGACTGGAACACAGATACGCAGTATTTT. It yields the protein CSARDWNTDTQYF.

This clonotype was observed many times. This chain uses TRBV6-5 with TRBJ1-6, with TRBD1 matching 11 bases. Germline assignment: CDR1 MNHEY and CDR2 SVGAGI. The CDR3 runs to 16 residues. The trim removed 5 bases at V and 10 bases at J, leaving 10 bases unmatched. In DNA, the CDR3 is TGTGCCAGCAGTACCAGGGGGGGACAGGGGGGCTCACCCCTCCACTTT. Translation: CASSTRGGQGGSPLHF.

This clonotype was counted many times. The chain recombines TRBV12-5 with TRBJ2-2; tentative D call: TRBD2 (5 bases). The V and J ends lost 2 bases and 6 bases respectively, with 13 bases between them. The CDR3 sequence is 15 residues long. Germline-derived CDR1 and CDR2 are LGHNT and FRNRAP. CDR3: CASGLILAGPGELFF. For the CDR3, the DNA is TGTGCTAGTGGTTTGATCCTAGCTGGGCCCGGGGAGCTGTTTTTT.

This clonotype was counted at least ten times. This rearrangement joins TRBV7-3 to TRBJ2-1, with D tentatively TRBD2 (6 bases). CDR3 length: 13 residues. Trimming removed 4 bases at V and 6 bases at J, with 10 bases between. CDR1 SGHTA and CDR2 FQGTGA come from the germline V gene. The CDR3 reads CASSSIGGNEQFF. CDR3 coding DNA: TGTGCCAGCAGCTCTATCGGGGGCAATGAGCAGTTCTTC. The whole variable domain, remainder taken from reference TRBV7-3 and TRBJ2-1, is GAGVSQTPSNKVTEKGKYVELRCDPISGHTALYWYRQSLGQGPEFLIYFQGTGAADDSGLPNDRFFAVRPEGSVSTLKIQRTERGDSAVYLCASSSIGGNEQFFGPGTRLTVL.

Many counts were recorded for this clonotype. V usage is TRBV6-5 and J usage is TRBJ2-2; D perhaps matches TRBD2 (6 bases). The germline V and J ends were trimmed by 4 bases and 1 base, with 16 bases remaining between them. Germline V gives CDR1 MNHEY, CDR2 SVGAGI. The CDR3 loop spans 17 amino acids. The CDR3, as DNA: TGTGCCAGCAGTTCTCCCTCTCGCGGGGTGAACACCGGGGAGCTGTTTTTT. Translation: CASSSPSRGVNTGELFF.

This clonotype was observed at least ten times. The V call is TRBV7-3, the J call TRBJ2-3; weak D call: TRBD2 (6 bases). Germline V gives CDR1 SGHTA, CDR2 FQGTGA. The CDR3 has 17 residues. V was pared by 5 bases and J by 0 bases, with 18 bases between. The CDR3 is CASSPLTGVSSTDTQYF. The CDR3 DNA reads as TGTGCCAGCAGCCCGCTTACGGGAGTCTCGAGCACAGATACGCAGTATTTT.

This clonotype occurred once. As DNA, the CDR3 is TGTGCCTGGAGGGACAAGGGGGGAGCTAACTATGGCTACACCTTC. Translating it yields CAWRDKGGANYGYTF. This chain connects TRBV30 to TRBJ1-2; weak D call: TRBD1 (6 bases). CDR1 GTSNPN and CDR2 SVGIG come from the germline V gene (reference sequence). The length of the CDR3 is 15 residues. V lost 3 bases, J lost 0 bases, and 14 bases lay in between.

This clonotype has a count of ten or more. V and J are TRBV10-3 and TRBJ1-1, with 9 bases fitting TRBD1. V gave up 5 bases and J gave up 2 bases; unmatched junction bases: 3. CDR3 length: 14 amino acids. Looked up from germline, CDR1 is ENHRY and CDR2 is SYGVKD. The CDR3 DNA reads TGTGCCATCAGTTGGGACAGGGAAAACACTGAAGCTTTCTTT. Its protein product is CAISWDRENTEAFF.

This clonotype has ten or more counts. The rearrangement uses TRBV11-2 and TRBJ2-2, with D unclear. From germline, CDR1 is SGHAT and CDR2 FQNNGV. The CDR3 totals 11 residues. The V and J ends lost 1 base and 13 bases respectively, with 7 bases between them. The CDR3 DNA reads TGTGCCAGCAGCTTAGGGGGTTTGCTGTTTTTT. This encodes CASSLGGLLFF.

This clonotype was detected many times. V is TRBV24-1 and J is TRBJ2-7, with 15 bases lining up with TRBD2. Unmatched junction bases numbered 13, after V lost 9 bases and J lost 5 bases. Germline values: CDR1 KGHDR, CDR2 SFDVKD. CDR3 length: 17 amino acids. The CDR3 sequence: CATHAGTSGGPRHEQYF. The CDR3 region has the DNA TGTGCCACCCACGCCGGGACTAGCGGGGGGCCAAGACACGAGCAGTACTTC.

This clonotype was counted a few times. This chain connects TRBV5-6 to TRBJ1-6, with D possibly being TRBD1 (5 bases). V was shortened by 0 bases and J by 16 bases, with 11 bases between the two germline ends. Germline CDR1 is SGHDT and CDR2 is YYEEEE. The CDR3 length is 12 residues. Written as DNA, the CDR3 is TGTGCCAGCAGCTTGGTTCCGGGGGGACTCCACTTT. Protein sequence: CASSLVPGGLHF. The full variable domain, its missing parts supplied by reference TRBV5-6 and TRBJ1-6, is DAGVTQSPTHLIKTRGQQVTLRCSPKSGHDTVSWYQQALGQGPQFIFQYYEEEERQRGNFPDRFSGHQFPNYSSELNVNALLLGDSALYLCASSLVPGGLHFGNGTRLTVT.

This clonotype has only a few counts. This sequence joins TRBV9 and TRBJ1-2, with 8 bases lining up with TRBD1. Germline CDR1 SGDLS, CDR2 YYNGEE. V shed 4 bases and J 8 bases; nucleotides not matched to a gene: 13. The CDR3 spans 15 residues. For the CDR3, the DNA is TGTGCCAGCAGCCCCCGGACAGGGATCTCTGAGGGCTACACCTTC. Protein sequence: CASSPRTGISEGYTF.

This clonotype was seen many times. This sequence joins TRBV7-2 and TRBJ2-3, with 10 bases fitting TRBD2. The germline CDR1 and CDR2 sequences are SGHTA and FQGNSA. There are 18 residues in the CDR3. With V trimmed by 4 bases and J by 8 bases, 18 bases remained unmatched. This chain's CDR3 is CASSSRPLAGALTVTQYF. For the CDR3, the DNA is TGTGCCAGCAGCTCCCGCCCCCTAGCGGGGGCCCTCACGGTTACGCAGTATTTT.

This clonotype appeared many times. The chain employs TRBV3-1 and TRBJ2-5; D uncertain. CDR1 is LGHDT and CDR2 is YNNKEL in the germline V gene (reference sequence). This CDR3 spans 14 amino acids. V lost 3 bases, J lost 2 bases, and 10 bases lay in between. The CDR3 DNA follows: TGTGCCAGCAGCCAGAGACTTCAACAAGAGACCCAGTACTTC. Translated, it gives CASSQRLQQETQYF.

This clonotype was observed many times. The V gene is TRBV25-1, the J gene TRBJ2-2; 8 bases agree with TRBD1. V lost 3 bases to trimming and J lost 4 bases; unmatched junction nucleotides: 7. The CDR3 is 16 amino acids. Germline values: CDR1 MGHDK, CDR2 SYGVNS. CDR3 DNA sequence: TGTGCCAGCAGTGACGACAGGGGATGGGTCACCGGGGAGCTGTTTTTT. Translated, it gives CASSDDRGWVTGELFF.

This clonotype was counted many times. The rearrangement joins TRBV6-5 to TRBJ2-3; 7 bases map to TRBD2. The CDR3 is 16 residues long. V was pared by 2 bases and J by 6 bases, with 11 bases of the junction left unmatched. Germline CDR1 reads MNHEY; CDR2 reads SVGAGI. The CDR3 nucleotides are TGTGCCAGCAGTTACCAAGGACTAGTAGGAAGCGATACGCAGTATTTT. Residues: CASSYQGLVGSDTQYF.